Shown below are 14 T cell receptor beta chains from a single sample sequenced in a study of glioma-infiltrating T cells. TCR alpha and beta CDR3 regions were amplified from RNA using iRepertoire nested multiplex PCR. TCRdb reanalysed the multiplex PCR reads using MiXCR and keeps one entry per CDR3 protein. The table has over 100,000 distinct CDR3 sequences, less than 30% seen once. Input material: glioma tissue, nonneoplastic brain tissue, or PBMCs (not recorded which). All receptors derive from a human donor with low-grade glioma or glioblastoma, undergoing nonglioma brain surgery, or in good health (not recorded which).

This clonotype was seen ten or more times. This sequence joins TRBV7-2 and TRBJ2-7; weak D call: TRBD2 (6 bases). V was shortened by 2 bases and J by 4 bases, with 15 bases between the two germline ends. CDR3 length: 15 residues. From germline, CDR1 is SGHTA and CDR2 FQGNSA. The CDR3 nucleotides are TGTGCCAGCAGCTTAAGGCGGGATCGACTATACGAGCAGTACTTC. The encoded protein is CASSLRRDRLYEQYF.

The J gene is TRBJ2-7, the V gene TRBV5-4; D is perhaps TRBD1 (10 bases). V gave up 6 bases and J gave up 9 bases, with 25 bases separating them. Germline V gene lookup returns CDR1 SGHNT and CDR2 YYREEE (reference sequence). The CDR3 is 15 residues long. CDR3 bases: TGTGCCAGCAACGCGGGGGGGACAGGGGATGGGGGGCAGTACTTC. Translated: CASNAGGTGDGGQYF.

As concerns this clonotype: This may be a read error: a much more frequent sequence differs by one nucleotide. This chain links TRBV24-1 with TRBJ1-2; 7 bases are a match to TRBD1. The germline V gene has CDR1 KGHDR and CDR2 SFDVKD. The CDR3 covers 16 residues. CDR3 region: CATSDSSGGRGYGYAF. In DNA form, the CDR3 reads TGTGCCACCAGTGATTCCTCAGGGGGGCGCGGCTATGGCTACGCCTTC.

This clonotype was seen repeatedly, ten times or more. The V and J genes are TRBV6-2 or TRBV6-3 and TRBJ2-3; maybe TRBD2 (6 bases). In germline, CDR1 is MNHEY, CDR2 SVGEGT. Trimming stripped 0 bases from V and 4 bases from J, with 14 bases between. This CDR3 has 16 residues. The CDR3 DNA is TGTGCCAGCAGTTACTCGCTCGGTCGACTAGCAGATACGCAGTATTTT. Its protein product is CASSYSLGRLADTQYF.

This clonotype came up many times. This chain joins TRBV27 and TRBJ1-2, with D perhaps matching TRBD1 (6 bases). This CDR3 comprises 16 residues. Germline V gives CDR1 MNHEY, CDR2 SMNVEV (reference sequence). Trimming removed 5 bases from V and 3 bases from J, with 19 bases in between. Here the CDR3 DNA reads TGTGCCAGCAGTCCCCTAGGGGGGCCAGGAGACTATGGCTACACCTTC. It encodes CASSPLGGPGDYGYTF.

This clonotype was seen at least ten times. The CDR3 is CASPTRGPLYNEQFF. In DNA form, the CDR3 reads TGTGCCAGTCCCACGAGGGGGCCTCTCTACAATGAGCAGTTCTTC. The J gene is TRBJ2-1, the V gene TRBV6-7; 7 nucleotides align to TRBD1. Being an ORF, TRBV6-7 has a function that is uncertain. V shed 9 bases and J 3 bases; nucleotides not matched to a gene: 11. This CDR3 has 15 amino acids.

The table lists this clonotype with many counts. The chain recombines TRBV7-2 with TRBJ2-7; D is unclear. V was cut by 4 bases and J by 2 bases, with 12 bases left in between. The CDR3 contains 14 residues. Germline CDR1 SGHTA, CDR2 FQGNSA. CDR3 sequence: CASSSLGSTYEQYF. CDR3 DNA: TGTGCCAGCAGCTCCCTCGGTAGCACCTACGAGCAGTACTTC. The full variable domain, completed using reference TRBV7-2 and TRBJ2-7, is GAGVSQSPSNKVTEKGKDVELRCDPISGHTALYWYRQSLGQGLEFLIYFQGNSAPDKSGLPSDRFSAERTGGSVSTLTIQRTQQEDSAVYLCASSSLGSTYEQYFGPGTRLTVT.

This clonotype was counted many times. The V and J genes are TRBV7-9 and TRBJ1-1, with a tentative D call TRBD1 (6 bases). V lost 2 bases and J 3 bases, leaving 19 bases between the germline ends. Germline V gene lookup returns CDR1 SEHNR and CDR2 FQNEAQ (reference sequence). The CDR3 has 17 residues. CDR3 sequence reads: CASSLPPGRKGDTEAFF. CDR3 DNA: TGTGCCAGCAGCTTACCCCCCGGAAGGAAGGGGGACACTGAAGCTTTCTTT.

This clonotype was found many times. The chain recombines TRBV10-3 with TRBJ2-5, with a possible D match to TRBD2 (7 bases). Germline V gene lookup returns CDR1 ENHRY and CDR2 SYGVKD. The CDR3 consists of 14 residues. Between the trimmed V and J ends, which lost 3 bases and 7 bases, there was a span of 15 bases. The CDR3 region has the DNA TGTGCCATCAGTGAAAGTCCGGGGGGCGCGACCCAGTACTTC. It translates to CAISESPGGATQYF.

For this clonotype: A junction end diverges from the germline sequence, so it may reflect a read error. The chain uses TRBV20-1 and TRBJ1-1, with 8 bases matching TRBD1. CDR1 and CDR2 from the germline V gene are DFQATT and SNEGSKA (reference sequence). This CDR3 comprises 15 residues. CDR3 region: CSAQPEGQENTEASF. DNA for the CDR3: TGCAGTGCTCAACCAGAGGGACAGGAGAACACTGAAGCTTCCTTT.

This clonotype has at least ten counts. V gene TRBV7-2 combines with J gene TRBJ2-1, with D possibly TRBD2 on 7 matching bases. The CDR3 spans 16 residues. V lost 0 bases to trimming and J lost 3 bases, with 12 bases between them. CDR1 is SGHTA and CDR2 is FQGNSA in the germline V gene. The CDR3 spells CASSLAGGAFYNEQFF. The CDR3 DNA reads TGTGCCAGCAGCTTAGCAGGGGGGGCTTTCTACAATGAGCAGTTCTTC. Supplemented by reference TRBV7-2 and TRBJ2-1, the full variable domain reads GAGVSQSPSNKVTEKGKDVELRCDPISGHTALYWYRQSLGQGLEFLIYFQGNSAPDKSGLPSDRFSAERTGGSVSTLTIQRTQQEDSAVYLCASSLAGGAFYNEQFFGPGTRLTVL.

This clonotype was seen ten or more times. The CDR3 DNA is TGCTTAGGGGGACAGGGCGCCTACGAGCAGTACTTC. Its protein product is CLGGQGAYEQYF. This chain links TRBV20-1 with TRBJ2-7; 9 bases are shared with TRBD1. CDR1 DFQATT and CDR2 SNEGSKA come from the germline V gene (reference sequence). The length of the CDR3 is 12 residues.

About this clonotype itself: A junction boundary mismatches the germline segment, possibly from a read error. This chain uses TRBV6-2 or TRBV6-3 with TRBJ1-5; TRBD1 is a possible D gene (5 bases). The CDR3 length is 13 residues. CDR1 and CDR2 (germline): MNHEY, SVGEGT. CDR3 in amino acids: CAISEGAGRPQHF. CDR3 nucleotides: TGTGCCATCAGTGAAGGAGCAGGGCGGCCCCAGCATTTT.

The table lists this clonotype with many counts. The J gene is TRBJ2-3, the V gene TRBV20-1, with D unclear. Trimming stripped 5 bases from V and 5 bases from J, with 8 bases between. The CDR3 extends over 11 amino acids. CDR1 and CDR2 from the germline V gene are DFQATT and SNEGSKA (reference sequence). DNA for the CDR3: TGCAGTGCTCGAGTGGGAGATACGCAGTATTTT. Its translation: CSARVGDTQYF.